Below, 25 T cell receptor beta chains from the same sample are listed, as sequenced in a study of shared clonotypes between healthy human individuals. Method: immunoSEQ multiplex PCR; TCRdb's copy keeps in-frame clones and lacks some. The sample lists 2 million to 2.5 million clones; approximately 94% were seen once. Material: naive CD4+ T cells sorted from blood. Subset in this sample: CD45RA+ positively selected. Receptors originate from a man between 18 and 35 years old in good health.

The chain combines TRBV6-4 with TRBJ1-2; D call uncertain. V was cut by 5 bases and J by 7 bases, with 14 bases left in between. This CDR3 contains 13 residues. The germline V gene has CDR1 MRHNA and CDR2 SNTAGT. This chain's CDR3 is CASSPQAWFGYTF. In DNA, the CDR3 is TGTGCCAGCAGTCCCCAGGCGTGGTTTGGCTACACCTTC.

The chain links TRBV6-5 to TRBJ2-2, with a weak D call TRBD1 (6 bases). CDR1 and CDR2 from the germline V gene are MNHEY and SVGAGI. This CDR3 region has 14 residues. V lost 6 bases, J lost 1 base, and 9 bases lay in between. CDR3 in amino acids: CASRAGVNTGELFF. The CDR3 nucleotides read TGTGCCAGCAGGGCAGGGGTGAACACCGGGGAGCTGTTTTTT.

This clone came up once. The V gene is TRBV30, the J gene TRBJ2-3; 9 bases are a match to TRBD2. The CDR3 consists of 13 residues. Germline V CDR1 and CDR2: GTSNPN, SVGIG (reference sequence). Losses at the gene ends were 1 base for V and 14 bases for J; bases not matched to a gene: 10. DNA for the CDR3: TGTGCCTGGAGTGACAGCGGGGGGACCCTGAGGTATTTT. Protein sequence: CAWSDSGGTLRYF.

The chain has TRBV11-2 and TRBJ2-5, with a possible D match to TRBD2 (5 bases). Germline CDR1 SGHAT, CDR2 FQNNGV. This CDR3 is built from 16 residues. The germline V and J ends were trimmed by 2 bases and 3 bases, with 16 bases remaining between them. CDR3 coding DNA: TGTGCCAGCAGCTTAAGCGGCGTCCAGAATAAAGAGACCCAGTACTTC. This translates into CASSLSGVQNKETQYF.

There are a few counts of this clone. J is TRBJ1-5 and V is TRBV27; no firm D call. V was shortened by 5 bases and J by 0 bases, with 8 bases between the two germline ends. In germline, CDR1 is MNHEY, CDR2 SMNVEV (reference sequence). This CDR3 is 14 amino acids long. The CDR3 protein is CASSPSYSNQPQHF. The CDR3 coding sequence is TGTGCCAGCAGTCCTTCCTATAGCAATCAGCCCCAGCATTTT.

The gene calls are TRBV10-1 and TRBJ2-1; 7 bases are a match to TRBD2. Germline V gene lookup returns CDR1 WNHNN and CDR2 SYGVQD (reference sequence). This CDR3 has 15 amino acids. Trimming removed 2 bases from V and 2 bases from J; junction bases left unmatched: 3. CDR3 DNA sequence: TGCGCCAGCAGTGAGGGGAGGGGACCCTACAATGAGCAGTTCTTC. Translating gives CASSEGRGPYNEQFF.

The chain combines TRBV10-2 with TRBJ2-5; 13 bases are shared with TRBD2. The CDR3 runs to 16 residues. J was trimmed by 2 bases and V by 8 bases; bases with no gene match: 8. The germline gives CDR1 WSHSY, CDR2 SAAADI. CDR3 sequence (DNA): TGCGCCAGCGGCCCGGGACTAGCGGGGCGTCAAGAGACCCAGTACTTC. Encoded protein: CASGPGLAGRQETQYF.

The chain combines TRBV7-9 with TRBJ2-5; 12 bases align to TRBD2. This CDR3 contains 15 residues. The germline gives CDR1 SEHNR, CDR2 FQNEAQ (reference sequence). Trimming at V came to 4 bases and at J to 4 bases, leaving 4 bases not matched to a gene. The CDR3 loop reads CASSYSSGGAETQYF. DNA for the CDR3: TGTGCCAGCAGCTATTCTAGCGGGGGGGCAGAGACCCAGTACTTC.

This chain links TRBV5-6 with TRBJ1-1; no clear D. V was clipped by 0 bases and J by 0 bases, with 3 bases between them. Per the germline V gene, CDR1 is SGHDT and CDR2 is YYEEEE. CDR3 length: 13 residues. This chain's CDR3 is CASSLDMNTEAFF. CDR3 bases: TGTGCCAGCAGCTTGGACATGAACACTGAAGCTTTCTTT.

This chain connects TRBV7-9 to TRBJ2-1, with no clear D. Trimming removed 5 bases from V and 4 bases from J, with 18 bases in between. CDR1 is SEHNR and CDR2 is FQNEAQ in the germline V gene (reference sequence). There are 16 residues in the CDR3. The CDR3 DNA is TGTGCCAGCAGCCGACTTTTGGACGGACCGTACAATGAGCAGTTCTTC. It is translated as CASSRLLDGPYNEQFF.

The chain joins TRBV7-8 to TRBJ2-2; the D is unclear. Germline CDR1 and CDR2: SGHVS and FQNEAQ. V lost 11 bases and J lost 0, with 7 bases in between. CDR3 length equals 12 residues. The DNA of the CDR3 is TGTGCCTCAGGCTCGAACACCGGGGAGCTGTTTTTT. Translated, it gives CASGSNTGELFF.

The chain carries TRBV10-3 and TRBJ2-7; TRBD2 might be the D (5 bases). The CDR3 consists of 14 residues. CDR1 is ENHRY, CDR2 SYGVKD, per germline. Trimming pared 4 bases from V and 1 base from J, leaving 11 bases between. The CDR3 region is CAISAGLGSYEQYF. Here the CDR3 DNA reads TGTGCCATCAGTGCCGGACTGGGATCCTACGAGCAGTACTTC.

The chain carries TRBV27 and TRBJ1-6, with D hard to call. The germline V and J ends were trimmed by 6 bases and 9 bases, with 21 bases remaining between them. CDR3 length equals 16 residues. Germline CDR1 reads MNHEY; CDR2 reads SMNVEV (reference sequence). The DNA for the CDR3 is TGTGCCAGCAGAGACCCCCTGATGGGAATAGGTTCACCCCTCCACTTT. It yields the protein CASRDPLMGIGSPLHF.

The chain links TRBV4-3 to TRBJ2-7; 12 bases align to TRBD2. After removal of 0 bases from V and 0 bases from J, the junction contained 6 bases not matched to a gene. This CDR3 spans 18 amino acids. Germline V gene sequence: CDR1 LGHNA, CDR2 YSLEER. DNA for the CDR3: TGCGCCAGCAGCCAAGAGACCGCGACTAGCGGGAGCTCCTACGAGCAGTACTTC. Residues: CASSQETATSGSSYEQYF.

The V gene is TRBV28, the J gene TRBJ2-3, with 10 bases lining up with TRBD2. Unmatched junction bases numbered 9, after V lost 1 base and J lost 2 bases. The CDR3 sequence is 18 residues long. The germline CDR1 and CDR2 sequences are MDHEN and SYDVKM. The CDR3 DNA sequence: TGTGCCAGCAGTTTATCTATCCCTAGCGGGAGTATCACAGATACGCAGTATTTT. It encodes CASSLSIPSGSITDTQYF.

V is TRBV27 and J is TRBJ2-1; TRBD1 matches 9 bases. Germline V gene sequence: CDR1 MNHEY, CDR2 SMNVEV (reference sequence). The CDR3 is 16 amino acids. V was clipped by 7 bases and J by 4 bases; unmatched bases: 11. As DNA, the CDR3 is TGTGCCAGCATGAAAGAAGGACAGGGGACATACAATGAGCAGTTCTTC. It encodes CASMKEGQGTYNEQFF.

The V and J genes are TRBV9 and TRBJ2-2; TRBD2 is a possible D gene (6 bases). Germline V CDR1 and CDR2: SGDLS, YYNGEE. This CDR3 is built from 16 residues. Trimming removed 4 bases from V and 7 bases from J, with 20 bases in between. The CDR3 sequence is CASSPSAPAGGGELFF. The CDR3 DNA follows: TGTGCCAGCAGCCCCTCGGCGCCGGCCGGGGGCGGGGAGCTGTTTTTT.

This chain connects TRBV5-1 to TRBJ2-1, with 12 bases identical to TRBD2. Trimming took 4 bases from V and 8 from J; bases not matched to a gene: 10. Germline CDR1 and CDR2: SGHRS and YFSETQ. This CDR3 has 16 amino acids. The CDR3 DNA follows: TGCGCCAGCAGCCACCCTAGCGGGAGGGCCCTCCATGAGCAGTTCTTC. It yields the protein CASSHPSGRALHEQFF.

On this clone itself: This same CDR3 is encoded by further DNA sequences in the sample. Here the CDR3 DNA reads TGTGCCAGCAGCTTAGACGGGAGCTCCTACAATGAGCAGTTCTTC. It codes for CASSLDGSSYNEQFF. The chain joins TRBV7-9 to TRBJ2-1, with a tentative D call TRBD2 (6 bases). Germline V gives CDR1 SEHNR, CDR2 FQNEAQ (reference sequence). The CDR3 extends over 15 amino acids. The germline V and J ends were trimmed by 1 base and 0 bases, with 7 bases remaining between them.

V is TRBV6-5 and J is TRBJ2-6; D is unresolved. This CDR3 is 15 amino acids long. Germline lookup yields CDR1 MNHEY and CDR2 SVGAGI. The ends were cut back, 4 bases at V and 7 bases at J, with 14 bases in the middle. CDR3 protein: CASSFRSFVANVLTF. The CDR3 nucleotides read TGTGCCAGCAGTTTCAGGTCGTTTGTCGCCAACGTCCTGACTTTC.

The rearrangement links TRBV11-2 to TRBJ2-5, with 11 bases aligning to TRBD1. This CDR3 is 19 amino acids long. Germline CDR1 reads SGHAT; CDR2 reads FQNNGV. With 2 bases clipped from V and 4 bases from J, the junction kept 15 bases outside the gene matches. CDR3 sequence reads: CASSLLFKYWTGGGETQYF. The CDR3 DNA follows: TGTGCCAGCAGCTTATTATTTAAGTACTGGACAGGGGGCGGAGAGACCCAGTACTTC.

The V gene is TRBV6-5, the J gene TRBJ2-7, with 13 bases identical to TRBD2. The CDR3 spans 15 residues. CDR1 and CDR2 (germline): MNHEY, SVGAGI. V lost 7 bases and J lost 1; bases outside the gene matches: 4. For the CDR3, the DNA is TGTGCCAGCACCTCACTAGCGGGAGGGTCCTACGAGCAGTACTTC. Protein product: CASTSLAGGSYEQYF.

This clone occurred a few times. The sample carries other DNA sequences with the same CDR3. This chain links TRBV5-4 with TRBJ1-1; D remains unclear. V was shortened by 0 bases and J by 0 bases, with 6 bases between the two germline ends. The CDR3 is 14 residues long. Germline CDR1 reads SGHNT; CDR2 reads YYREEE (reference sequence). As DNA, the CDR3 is TGTGCCAGCAGCTTGGGGCTCATGAACACTGAAGCTTTCTTT. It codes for CASSLGLMNTEAFF.

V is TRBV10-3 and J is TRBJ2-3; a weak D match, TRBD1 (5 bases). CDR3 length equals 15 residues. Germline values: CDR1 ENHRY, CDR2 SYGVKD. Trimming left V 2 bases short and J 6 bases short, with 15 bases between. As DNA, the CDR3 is TGTGCCATCAGTGAGGGAGACAGCCAGCTTGATACGCAGTATTTT. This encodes CAISEGDSQLDTQYF.

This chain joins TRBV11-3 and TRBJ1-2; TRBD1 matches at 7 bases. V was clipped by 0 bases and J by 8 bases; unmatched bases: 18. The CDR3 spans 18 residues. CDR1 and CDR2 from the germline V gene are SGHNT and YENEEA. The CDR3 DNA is TGTGCCAGCAGCTTAGAGATACAGGGGACACAGGGTATACACGGCTACACCTTC. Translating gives CASSLEIQGTQGIHGYTF.